The sequence of this TCR beta chain was determined in a study of T cell repertoires in cytomegalovirus infection. About the research overall: Public TCR beta signatures indicated both CMV infection and matching HLA type.

General observations from the study: Cumulative public TCR beta family frequency identified carriers of CMV plus the relevant HLA.

The CDR3 runs 20 residues. Germline-derived CDR1 and CDR2 are SGHRS and YFSETQ. V lost 0 bases and J 0 bases, leaving 25 bases between the germline ends. This clonotype turned up a few times. The antigen is unknown. Each CDR3 protein gets one entry after TCRdb re-called the reads with MiXCR. In the table there are a few hundred thousand distinct CDR3 sequences, 15% to 20% of which are singletons. The sample was CD8+ T cells from PBMCs. V and J are TRBV5-1 and TRBJ2-7; D uncertain. This sequence was found in a human donor in good health (CMV status not recorded). Some clones in this sample may be carry-over from other donors' samples. The chain's CDR3 is CASSLDPQSDPPLSSYEQYF. DNA for the CDR3: TGCGCCAGCAGCTTGGACCCACAGTCTGACCCCCCGCTGAGCTCCTACGAGCAGTACTTC.